The sequence of this T cell receptor beta chain was determined in a study of blood T cells in healthy people across ages (dated by TCRdb to 2014 to 2015). Notes on the research overall: In model experiments, template switching captured roughly one uniquely barcoded TCR beta cDNA molecule for every two T cells. Age-related changes in TCR beta repertoire diversity were measured in the study by deep sequencing normalized with unique cDNA molecular identifiers. Four age groups were formed from the donors: young (average approximately 15 years), middle-aged (approximately 40), aged (roughly 58) and long-lived (more than 75). To avoid experimental bias, donors of different ages were distributed randomly across sequencing lanes. For two donors (one aged 18 to 30 and one aged 80 or older), the study analyzed two additional independent replicas of 1 million unique cDNA reads from the same blood draw. Paper-wide results and their limitations: Bulk unsorted PBMC profiling prevented conclusive comparison of naive and antigen-experienced compartments. The long-lived group showed more naive CD4+ T cells, fewer expanded clones and increased TCR diversity than the aged group, suggesting age selection. Estimates of total diversity from one million sequenced T cells were regarded as lower bounds and underestimates. The CMV infection status of donors was not known, potentially confounding age-related changes in expanded clonotypes. A strong correlation was found between observed TCR beta diversity and the percentage of naive T cells measured by flow cytometry. As age increased, observed TCR beta diversity per million T cells dropped in a roughly linear way, and a significant reduction was already evident by age around 41.

Library preparation was by 5' RACE. These reads were obtained on an Illumina HiSeq 2500. The second PCR ran for roughly 7 to 11 cycles and used a J-beta primer mix along with a sample-barcoded 5' primer. A unique molecular identifier was introduced onto each TCR beta cDNA molecule by a template-switch 5' adaptor carrying 12 random nucleotides. Each sample yielded at least 2.5 million CDR3-containing paired-end reads. The Mint cDNA synthesis kit, primed by a TRBC-specific oligonucleotide, was used to synthesize first-strand cDNA from all RNA. Following uracil-DNA glycosylase treatment, a first 18-cycle PCR with universal primers M1SS and BC2_uni_R was performed on all cDNA. The authors' pipeline ran thus. Each sample was normalized by randomly selecting 1 million high-quality reads, each carrying a distinct molecular identifier. Instead of being binned into consensus sequences, reads that shared molecular identifiers were thrown out. MiTCR, set to a Q25 quality threshold and the strictest error-elimination algorithm, was used for CDR3 identification, clonotype clustering and error correction. A nonparametric unseen species model with Euler transformation was used to estimate a lower bound on total TCR beta diversity. TCRdb trimmed public reads at Q25 via fastp, called clones via MiXCR and kept in-frame beta chains. Here each entry gathers all rows of one CDR3 protein and keeps the most common genes and DNA. None of the V and J calls come from the authors' own analysis; TCRdb made them. The sample records about 1.5 million distinct CDR3 sequences, roughly 43% of which are singletons. Just over 4% of the sample belongs to the ten largest clones.

As to this clonotype: The target of this receptor is not known. No much larger clonotype is one base removed from it; base qualities were not supplied.

Its CDR3 holds 15 amino acids, cysteine through phenylalanine. The retained sequence is limited to the CDR3, 45 bases, with the frame set at the first base. CDR1 and CDR2, per the germline V gene (reference sequence), are SEHNR and FQNEAQ. For this chain, trimming is 2 bases at the V end and 5 bases at the J end, and the number of junction bases without a gene match is 7. Donors were approximately 42 systemically healthy Caucasian individuals from Russia aged 6 to 90 years. Around 10 milliliters of peripheral blood were drawn from each donor into EDTA-treated Vacutainer tubes. Ficoll-Paque density-gradient centrifugation was used to isolate PBMCs, with at least 6.5 million per sample. Total RNA was extracted from PBMCs with Trizol reagent, with at least 6 micrograms obtained per sample. For every donor, an aliquot of PBMCs went through flow cytometry to measure the percentages of naive CD45RAhigh/CD27high T cells.

Sequences were obtained from blood. The TCR comes from a woman between 18 and 29 years old in good health. The rearranged chain carries TRBV7-9 and TRBJ2-7; 9 junctional bases match TRBD2. The encoded CDR3 is CASSLTSLAGDEQYF. The DNA sequence is as follows: TGTGCCAGCAGCTTAACATCTTTAGCGGGAGACGAGCAGTACTTC.